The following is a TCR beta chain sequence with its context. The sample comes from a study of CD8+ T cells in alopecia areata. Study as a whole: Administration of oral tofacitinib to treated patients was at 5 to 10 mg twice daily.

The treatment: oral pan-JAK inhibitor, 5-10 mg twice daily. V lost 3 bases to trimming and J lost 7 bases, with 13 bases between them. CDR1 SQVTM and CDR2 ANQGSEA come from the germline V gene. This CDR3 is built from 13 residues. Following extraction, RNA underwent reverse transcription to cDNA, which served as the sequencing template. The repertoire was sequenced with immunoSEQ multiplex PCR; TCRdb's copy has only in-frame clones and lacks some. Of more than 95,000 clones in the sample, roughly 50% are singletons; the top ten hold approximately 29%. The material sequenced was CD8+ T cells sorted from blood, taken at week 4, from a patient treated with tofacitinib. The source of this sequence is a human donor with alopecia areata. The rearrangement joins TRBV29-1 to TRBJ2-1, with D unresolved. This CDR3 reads CSVDNGVGNEQFF. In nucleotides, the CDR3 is TGCAGCGTTGATAATGGGGTTGGAAATGAGCAGTTCTTC.